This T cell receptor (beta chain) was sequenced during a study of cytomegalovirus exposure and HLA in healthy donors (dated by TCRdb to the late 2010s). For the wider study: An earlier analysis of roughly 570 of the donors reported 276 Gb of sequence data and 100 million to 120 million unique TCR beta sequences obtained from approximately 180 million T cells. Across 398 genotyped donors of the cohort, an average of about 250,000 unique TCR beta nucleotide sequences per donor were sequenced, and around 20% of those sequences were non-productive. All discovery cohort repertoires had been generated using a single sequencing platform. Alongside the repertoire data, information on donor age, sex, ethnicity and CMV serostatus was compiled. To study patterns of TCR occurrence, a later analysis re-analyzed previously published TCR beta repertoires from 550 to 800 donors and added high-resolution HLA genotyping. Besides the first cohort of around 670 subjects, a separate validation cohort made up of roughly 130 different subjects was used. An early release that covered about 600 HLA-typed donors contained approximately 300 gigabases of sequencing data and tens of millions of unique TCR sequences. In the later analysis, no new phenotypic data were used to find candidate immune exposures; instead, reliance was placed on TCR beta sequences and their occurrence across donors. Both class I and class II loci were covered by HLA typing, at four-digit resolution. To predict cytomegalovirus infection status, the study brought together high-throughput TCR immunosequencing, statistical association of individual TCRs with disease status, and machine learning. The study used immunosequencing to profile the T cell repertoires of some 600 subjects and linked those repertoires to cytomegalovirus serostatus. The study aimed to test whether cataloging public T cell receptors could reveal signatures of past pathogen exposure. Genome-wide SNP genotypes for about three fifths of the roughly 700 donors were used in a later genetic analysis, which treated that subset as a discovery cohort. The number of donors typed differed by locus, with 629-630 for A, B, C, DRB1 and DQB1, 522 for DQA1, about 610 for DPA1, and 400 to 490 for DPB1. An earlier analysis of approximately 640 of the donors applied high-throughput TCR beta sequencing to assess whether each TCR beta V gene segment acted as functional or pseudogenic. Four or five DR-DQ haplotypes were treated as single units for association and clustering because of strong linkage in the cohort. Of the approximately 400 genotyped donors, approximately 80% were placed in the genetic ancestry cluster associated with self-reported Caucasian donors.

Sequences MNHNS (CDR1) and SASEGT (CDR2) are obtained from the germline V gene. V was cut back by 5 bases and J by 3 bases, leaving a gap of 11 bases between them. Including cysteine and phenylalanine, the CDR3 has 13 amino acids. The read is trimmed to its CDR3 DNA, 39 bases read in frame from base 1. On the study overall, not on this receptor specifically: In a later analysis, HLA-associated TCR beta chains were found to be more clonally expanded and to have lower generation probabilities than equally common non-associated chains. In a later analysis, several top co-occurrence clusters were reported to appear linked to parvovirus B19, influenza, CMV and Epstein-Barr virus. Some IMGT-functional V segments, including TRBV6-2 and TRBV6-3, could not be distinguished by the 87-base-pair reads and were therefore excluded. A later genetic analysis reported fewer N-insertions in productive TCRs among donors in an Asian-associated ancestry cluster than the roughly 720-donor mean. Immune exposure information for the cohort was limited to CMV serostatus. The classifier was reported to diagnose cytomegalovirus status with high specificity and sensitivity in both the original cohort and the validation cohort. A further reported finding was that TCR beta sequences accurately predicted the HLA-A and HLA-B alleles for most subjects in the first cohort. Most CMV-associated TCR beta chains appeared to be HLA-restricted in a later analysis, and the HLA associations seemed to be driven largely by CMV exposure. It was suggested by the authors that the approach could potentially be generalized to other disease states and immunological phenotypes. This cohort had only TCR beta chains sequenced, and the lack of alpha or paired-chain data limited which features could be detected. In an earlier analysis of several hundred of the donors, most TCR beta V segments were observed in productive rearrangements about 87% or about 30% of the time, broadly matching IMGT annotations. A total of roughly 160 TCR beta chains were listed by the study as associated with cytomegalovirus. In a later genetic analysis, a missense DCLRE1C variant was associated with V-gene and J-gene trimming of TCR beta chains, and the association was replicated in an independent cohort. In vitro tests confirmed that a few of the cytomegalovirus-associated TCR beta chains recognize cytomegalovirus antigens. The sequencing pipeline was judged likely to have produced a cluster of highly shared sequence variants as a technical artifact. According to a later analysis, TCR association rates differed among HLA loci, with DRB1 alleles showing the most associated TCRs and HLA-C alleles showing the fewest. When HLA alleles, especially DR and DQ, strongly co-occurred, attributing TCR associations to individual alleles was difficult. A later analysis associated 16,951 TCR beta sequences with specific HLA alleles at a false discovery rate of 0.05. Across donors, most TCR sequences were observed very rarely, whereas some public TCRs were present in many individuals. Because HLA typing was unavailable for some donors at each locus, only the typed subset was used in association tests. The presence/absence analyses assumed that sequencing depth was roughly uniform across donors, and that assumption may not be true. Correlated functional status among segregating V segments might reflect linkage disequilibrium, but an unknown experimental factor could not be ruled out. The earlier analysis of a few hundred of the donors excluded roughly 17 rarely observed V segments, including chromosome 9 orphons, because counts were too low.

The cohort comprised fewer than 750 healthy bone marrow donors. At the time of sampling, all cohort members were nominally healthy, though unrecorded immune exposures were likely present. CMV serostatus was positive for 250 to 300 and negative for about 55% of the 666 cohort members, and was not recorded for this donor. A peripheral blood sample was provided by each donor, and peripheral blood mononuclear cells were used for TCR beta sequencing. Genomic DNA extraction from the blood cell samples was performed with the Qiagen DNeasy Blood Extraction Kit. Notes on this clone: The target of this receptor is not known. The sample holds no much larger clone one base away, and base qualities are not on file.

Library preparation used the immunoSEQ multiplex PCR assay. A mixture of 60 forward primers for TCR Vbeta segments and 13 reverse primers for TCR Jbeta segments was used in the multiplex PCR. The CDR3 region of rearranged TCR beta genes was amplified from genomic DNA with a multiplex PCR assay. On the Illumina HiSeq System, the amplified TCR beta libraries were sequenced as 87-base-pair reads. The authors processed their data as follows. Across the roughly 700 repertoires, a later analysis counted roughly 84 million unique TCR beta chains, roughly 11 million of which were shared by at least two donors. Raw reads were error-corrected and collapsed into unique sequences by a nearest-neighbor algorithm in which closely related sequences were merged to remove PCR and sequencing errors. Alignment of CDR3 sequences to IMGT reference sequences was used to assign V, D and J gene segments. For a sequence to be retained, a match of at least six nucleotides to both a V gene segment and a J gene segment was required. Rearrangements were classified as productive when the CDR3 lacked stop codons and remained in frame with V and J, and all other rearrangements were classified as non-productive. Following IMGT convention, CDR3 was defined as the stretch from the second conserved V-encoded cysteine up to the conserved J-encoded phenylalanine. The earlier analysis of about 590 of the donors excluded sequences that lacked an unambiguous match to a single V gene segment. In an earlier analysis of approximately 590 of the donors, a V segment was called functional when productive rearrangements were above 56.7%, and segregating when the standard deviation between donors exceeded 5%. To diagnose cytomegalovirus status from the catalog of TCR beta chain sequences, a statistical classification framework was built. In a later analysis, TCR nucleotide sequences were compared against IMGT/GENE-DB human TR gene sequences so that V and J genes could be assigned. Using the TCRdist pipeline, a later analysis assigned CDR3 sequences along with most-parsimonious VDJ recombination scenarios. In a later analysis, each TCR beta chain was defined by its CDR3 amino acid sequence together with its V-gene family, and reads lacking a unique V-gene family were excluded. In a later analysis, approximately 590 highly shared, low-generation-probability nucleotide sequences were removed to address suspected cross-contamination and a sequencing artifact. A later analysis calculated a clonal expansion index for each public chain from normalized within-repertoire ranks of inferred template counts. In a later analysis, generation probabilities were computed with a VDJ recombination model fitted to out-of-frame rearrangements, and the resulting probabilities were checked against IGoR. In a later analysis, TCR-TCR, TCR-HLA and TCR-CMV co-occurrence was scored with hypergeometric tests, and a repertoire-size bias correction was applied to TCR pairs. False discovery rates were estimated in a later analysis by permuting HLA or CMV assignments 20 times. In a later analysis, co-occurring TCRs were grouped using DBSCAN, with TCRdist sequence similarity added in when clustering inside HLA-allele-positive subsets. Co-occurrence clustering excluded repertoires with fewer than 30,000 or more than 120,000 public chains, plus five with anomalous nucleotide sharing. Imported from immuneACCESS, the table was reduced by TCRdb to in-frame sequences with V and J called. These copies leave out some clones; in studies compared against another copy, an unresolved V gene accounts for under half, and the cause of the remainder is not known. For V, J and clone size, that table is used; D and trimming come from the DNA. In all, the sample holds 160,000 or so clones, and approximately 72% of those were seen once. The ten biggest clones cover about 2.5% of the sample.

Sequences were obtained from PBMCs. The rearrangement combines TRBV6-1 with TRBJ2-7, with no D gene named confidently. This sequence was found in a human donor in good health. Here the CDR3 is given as CASSSDWSYEQYF. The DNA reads TGTGCCAGCAGTTCGGATTGGAGCTACGAGCAGTACTTC.